The source of this TCR beta chain is a study of blood T cell repertoires in COVID-19. Study information: Whether acute or convalescent, the COVID-19 samples came from the United States, Italy and Spain. T cells, B-cell-depleted T cells, or PBMCs supplied cDNA or gDNA.

Original analysis: Reference gene primer amplification in the assay estimated nucleated cell counts. This table comes from immunoSEQ multiplex PCR, and its TCRdb copy is limited to in-frame clones, with some not included. From that table come the V and J calls and clone size; the DNA was used to work out D and trimming. The sample has about 200,000 clones; roughly 90% are singletons. The ends were cut back, 7 bases at V and 10 bases at J, with 19 bases in the middle. This CDR3 spans 12 amino acids. Germline V CDR1 and CDR2: SQVTM, ANQGSEA. This clone was recorded at least ten times. This chain joins TRBV29-1 and TRBJ1-2, with TRBD1 as a possible D gene (5 bases). This sequence originates from a man younger than 40 who had recovered from COVID-19. The material sequenced was peripheral blood. The CDR3 nucleotides are TGCAGCGCCGCAGGGTACATGCAGGACTACACCTTC. Protein product: CSAAGYMQDYTF. Using reference TRBV29-1 and TRBJ1-2 for the parts outside the CDR3, the full variable domain is SAVISQKPSRDICQRGTSLTIQCQVDSQVTMMFWYRQQPGQSLTLIATANQGSEATYESGFVIDKFPISRPNLTFSTLTVSNMSPEDSSIYLCSAAGYMQDYTFGSGTRLTVV.